This entry is about one T cell receptor beta chain. CD3+CD4+ and CD3+CD8+ cells were FACS-sorted from thawed unstimulated PBMCs. The sample originates from a study of T cell clones after liver transplantation. About the study: Graft-donor-reactive sequences were compared with third-party-reactive TCRbeta sequences from pre-transplant mixed lymphocyte reactions. Until 12-24 months post-transplant, subjects got standard immunosuppression and no induction.

Profiled with immunoSEQ multiplex PCR; TCRdb holds only in-frame clones, not every one. The sample holds roughly 70,000 clones, about nine tenths seen once. There are 13 residues in the CDR3. Trimming shortened V by 5 bases and J by 10 bases, and 17 bases separated the two germline ends. CDR1 MNHEY and CDR2 SVGAGI come from the germline V gene. The sample here was CD4+ T cells from blood, taken before liver transplant. The V gene is TRBV6-5, the J gene TRBJ1-1; D remains unclear. The clonotype comes from a human donor who received a liver transplant. The CDR3 sequence is CASSPPQKGRAFF. CDR3 coding DNA: TGTGCCAGCAGTCCACCCCAGAAGGGTAGAGCTTTCTTT.